This T cell receptor (beta chain) was sequenced during a study of blood T cell repertoires in COVID-19. Germline-derived CDR1 and CDR2 are LGHDT and YNNKEL (reference sequence). V lost 4 bases and J lost 0; bases outside the gene matches: 7. The CDR3 length is 18 residues. Method: immunoSEQ multiplex PCR; TCRdb's copy keeps in-frame clones and lacks some. Here the sample spans about 410,000 clones, roughly 91% being singletons. V and J are TRBV3-1 (or the pseudogene TRBV3-2) and TRBJ2-2; 11 bases agree with TRBD2. Sequenced sample: PBMCs or T cells enriched from blood (not recorded which). This receptor was taken from a young woman who had recovered from COVID-19. The CDR3 reads CASSRQLAGGPNTGELFF. CDR3 nucleotides: TGTGCCAGCAGCCGCCAGTTAGCGGGGGGGCCGAACACCGGGGAGCTGTTTTTT.